A selection of T cell receptor beta chains follows, all from one sample in a study of T cell responses to AZD1222 COVID-19 vaccine. Measured with immunoSEQ multiplex PCR; TCRdb has only the in-frame clones, and not every one. The sample includes about 120,000 clones, approximately 90% of them seen just once. The starting material was peripheral blood, obtained on day 0 of AZD1222 vaccination. The receptors stem from an adult in good health. Both conserved end residues are part of each CDR3. The D gene is left open where the match is weak. For some rows the clone size is stated as once, few or many, or as a class when expanded; others skip it.

size,J,D,V,DNA,CDR3
-,TRBJ2-1,TRBD1,TRBV27,TGTGCCAGCAGTGCCAGGGGGCTCGGGAATGAGCAGTTCTTC,CASSARGLGNEQFF
-,TRBJ1-4,-,TRBV6-5,TGTGCCAGCTCCCGGGAGGTCGTTGAAAAACTGTTTTTT,CASSREVVEKLFF
-,TRBJ2-7,TRBD2,TRBV5-6,TGTGCCAGCAGCTTGGATATGGGGCGGGAGTACGAGCAGTACTTC,CASSLDMGREYEQYF
-,TRBJ2-3,TRBD2,TRBV19,TGTGCCAGTAGTATGGCGGGAGGGCCGAAAGATACGCAGTATTTT,CASSMAGGPKDTQYF
-,TRBJ1-4,-,TRBV6-5,TGTGCCAGCAGTTCGGCGGGAGTTAATGAAAAACTGTTTTTT,CASSSAGVNEKLFF
-,TRBJ2-7,-,TRBV30,TGTGCCTGGAGTTCAGCTCCCCCTTACGAGCAGTACTTC,CAWSSAPPYEQYF
-,TRBJ1-1,TRBD1,TRBV6-5,TGTGCCAGCCGAAAAACCGGGACAGGGGGCAATGAAGCTTTCTTT,CASRKTGTGGNEAFF
-,TRBJ1-2,-,TRBV28,TGTGCCAGCAGTTTATCGGTGGACTATGGCTACACCTTC,CASSLSVDYGYTF
-,TRBJ2-3,-,TRBV20-1,TGCAGTGCTAGTATGGCGGGGGCGCACCCAGATACGCAGTATTTT,CSASMAGAHPDTQYF
-,TRBJ1-3,TRBD1,TRBV5-1,TGCGCCAGCAGCACTTCGACAGGGGGAAACACCATATATTTT,CASSTSTGGNTIYF
-,TRBJ1-2,TRBD1,TRBV7-2,TGTGCCAGCAGCTTAAAGCGGACAGGGGACTATGGCTACACCTTC,CASSLKRTGDYGYTF
-,TRBJ1-5,-,TRBV5-1,TGCGCCAGCAGCTTTGGGCACCCCGGTCAGCCCCAGCATTTT,CASSFGHPGQPQHF
-,TRBJ1-6,-,TRBV6-5,TGTGCCAGCAGTTACTCACGGGGAGGCAAATCACCCCTCCACTTT,CASSYSRGGKSPLHF
-,TRBJ1-5,TRBD1,TRBV6-1,TGTGCCAGCAGTGGACCGGGACAGGGATTCATTCTGGGTCAGCCCCAGCATTTT,CASSGPGQGFILGQPQHF
once,TRBJ1-1,-,TRBV19,TGTGCCAGTAGTATAGGGACAGCGAACACTGAAGCTTTCTTT,CASSIGTANTEAFF
-,TRBJ2-2,TRBD1,TRBV5-6,TGTGCCAGCAGCTTGGGACAGGGGCTCGGCACCGGGGAGCTGTTTTTT,CASSLGQGLGTGELFF
-,TRBJ2-7,-,TRBV3-1/TRBV3-2,TGTGCCAGCAGCCCTACTTACAGTCCCTACGAGCAGTACTTC,CASSPTYSPYEQYF
once,TRBJ1-5,-,TRBV2,TGTGCCAGCGGACCTGGGGGGCGAGATAGCAATCAGCCCCAGCATTTT,CASGPGGRDSNQPQHF
-,TRBJ1-5,-,TRBV5-3,TGTGCCAAAGCGAAACAGGGTTTCGTGGAGCCCCAGCATTTT,CAKAKQGFVEPQHF
-,TRBJ2-2,-,TRBV5-5,TGTGCCAGCAGCTTATTCATCCCAGGAGCGGGGGAGCTGTTTTTT,CASSLFIPGAGELFF
-,TRBJ2-1,-,TRBV18,TGTGCCAGCTCACCCTTCCGGGAGCGCGGGAATGAGCAGTTCTTC,CASSPFRERGNEQFF
-,TRBJ1-5,-,TRBV14,TGTGCCAGCAGCCGGGGGGCAGGGGTCAATCAGCCCCAGCATTTT,CASSRGAGVNQPQHF
-,TRBJ1-2,-,TRBV7-2,TGTGCCAGCAGCTTAGGCAGGGGTTACTATGGCTACACCTTC,CASSLGRGYYGYTF
-,TRBJ1-6,-,TRBV5-1,TGCGCCAGCAGCTTGGGTGGGTTGGAGAATTCACCCCTCCACTTT,CASSLGGLENSPLHF
-,TRBJ2-3,-,TRBV6-2/TRBV6-3,TGTGCCAGCAGTTACGAAGGGACCCGCACAGATACGCAGTATTTT,CASSYEGTRTDTQYF
-,TRBJ2-7,TRBD1,TRBV19,TGTGCCAGCAATGCGAGACAGGGGACCTACGAGCAGTACTTC,CASNARQGTYEQYF
-,TRBJ2-7,TRBD2,TRBV15,TGTGCCACCAGCAGGACCCTCGGCGGGGGGTCCTACGAGCAGTACTTC,CATSRTLGGGSYEQYF
-,TRBJ1-1,TRBD1,TRBV27,TGTGCCAGCAGCTTAAGGGTAGGACAGGGGTTCTTGGGGACTGAAGCTTTCTTT,CASSLRVGQGFLGTEAFF
-,TRBJ1-1,-,TRBV18,TGTGCCAGCTCACCACTGCCGGGGGGGGGAAGCACTGAAGCTTTCTTT,CASSPLPGGGSTEAFF
-,TRBJ2-2,TRBD1,TRBV6-1,TGTGCCAGCAGTGAAGGACAGGGCTATGCGAACACCGGGGAGCTGTTTTTT,CASSEGQGYANTGELFF
-,TRBJ1-2,-,TRBV19,TGTGCCAGTACAACAGGGTTCCCCCTCTATGGCTACACCTTC,CASTTGFPLYGYTF
-,TRBJ2-3,-,TRBV5-6,TGTGCCAGCAGCTCTAGGTCGGTAGGGGATACGCAGTATTTT,CASSSRSVGDTQYF
-,TRBJ2-1,TRBD2,TRBV30,TGTGCCTGGAGCGGTAGCGGGTTCTCCTACAATGAGCAGTTCTTC,CAWSGSGFSYNEQFF
-,TRBJ1-4,-,TRBV18,TGTGCCAGCTCACCAGCGACGGTATCTAATGAAAAACTGTTTTTT,CASSPATVSNEKLFF
-,TRBJ2-1,-,TRBV19,TGTGCCAGTAGTATGCAGGGTTGGGATGAGCAGTTCTTC,CASSMQGWDEQFF
-,TRBJ1-2,-,TRBV18,TGTGCCAGCTCAGCACAGGATTATGGCTACACCTTC,CASSAQDYGYTF
-,TRBJ2-1,-,TRBV9,TGTGCCAGCAGCGTAGCGGGGGCGTCCTACAATGAGCAGTTCTTC,CASSVAGASYNEQFF
-,TRBJ2-5,TRBD2,TRBV24-1,TGTGCCACCAGTGATCCGACCGGGACTACGTGGAAAGAGACCCAGTACTTC,CATSDPTGTTWKETQYF
-,TRBJ2-2,-,TRBV28,TGTGCCAGCTGTGTCGTGACCGGGGAGCTGTTTTTT,CASCVVTGELFF
-,TRBJ1-4,-,TRBV11-2,TGTGCCAGCAGCTTAAGAGTGGGAGGGAGCGGTGAAAAACTGTTTTTT,CASSLRVGGSGEKLFF
-,TRBJ2-1,-,TRBV6-2/TRBV6-3,TGTGCCAGCAGTTACAGGCGGGATGAGCAGTTCTTC,CASSYRRDEQFF
-,TRBJ1-1,-,TRBV7-9,TGTGCCAGCAGCTTAAACAGTGACGCGTCAGCTTTCTTT,CASSLNSDASAFF
-,TRBJ1-6,TRBD1,TRBV27,TGTGCCAGCAGTCCGACTCGGGACAGGGTAGGGACCCTCCACTTT,CASSPTRDRVGTLHF
once,TRBJ1-6,TRBD1,TRBV6-4,TGTGCCAGCTCCACAGGGGGCTTTCGTTCACCCCTCCACTTT,CASSTGGFRSPLHF
-,TRBJ1-1,-,TRBV6-6,TGTGCCAGCAGTTTTCAGGGCCTGAACACTGAAGCTTTCTTT,CASSFQGLNTEAFF
-,TRBJ1-6,TRBD1,TRBV18,TGTGCCAGCTCACCAGCAGGGGGTAGTAATTCACCCCTCCACTTT,CASSPAGGSNSPLHF
-,TRBJ1-5,-,TRBV30,TGTGCCTGGGACAGGATGCCGGAGCCCCAGCATTTT,CAWDRMPEPQHF
-,TRBJ2-5,TRBD2,TRBV12-3/TRBV12-4,TGTGCTAGCAGTTTCACACTGCGGGGGGCCCAGTACTTC,CASSFTLRGAQYF
-,TRBJ1-1,-,TRBV21-1,TGTGCCAGCAGCAGAGGACGGAAAAGAGGCACTGAAGCTTTCTTT,CASSRGRKRGTEAFF
few,TRBJ1-2,TRBD1,TRBV9,TGTGCCAGCAGCGCCATCCTAGGGACAGACATCTATGGCTACACCTTC,CASSAILGTDIYGYTF
-,TRBJ2-2,TRBD2,TRBV7-2,TGTGCCAGCAGCCAAGCCCGGGGGGCCGGGGAGCTGTTTTTT,CASSQARGAGELFF
-,TRBJ1-2,TRBD1,TRBV4-2,TGTGCCAGCAGCCCCACAGGGGGCGCGGGCTATGGCTACACCTTC,CASSPTGGAGYGYTF
-,TRBJ2-3,-,TRBV5-1,TGCGCCAGCAGTCCGGGGGGCCCGGATACGCAGTATTTT,CASSPGGPDTQYF
-,TRBJ1-1,TRBD1,TRBV29-1,TGCAGCGCTCGGACAGGGACGGGCACTGAAGCTTTCTTT,CSARTGTGTEAFF
-,TRBJ1-1,-,TRBV28,TGTGCCAGCAGTTTTTCCGGGAGTGAAGCTTTCTTT,CASSFSGSEAFF